The clone carrying this TCR beta chain turned up a few times. The target antigen is unknown. The CDR3 consists of 13 residues. Germline V gene lookup returns CDR1 LGHNA and CDR2 YSLEER. With 2 bases removed from V and 0 bases from J, the gap between germline ends came to 5 bases. The data belong to a study of CD8+ T cells in alopecia areata. General study findings and limits: The link between baseline CD8+ expansion and response remains uncertain with one nonresponder. Compared with normal scalp, lesional scalp had higher clonality and more expanded CD8+ clones. In blood and scalp, many expanded lesional clones persisted during tofacitinib. Among the 100 top clones, expanded CD8+ clones, like scalp clonality, were significantly decreased by tofacitinib.

The treatment: oral pan-JAK inhibitor, 5-10 mg twice daily. Following RNA extraction, reverse transcription yielded cDNA that acted as the sequencing template. Using immunoSEQ multiplex PCR, the repertoire was profiled, and TCRdb retains in-frame clones only, with some absent. Of 130,000 or so clones in the sample, over 60% are singletons; the top ten hold around 5.7%. The TCR sequence derives from a human donor with alopecia areata. Material: CD4+ T cells sorted from blood, obtained at week 4, from a patient treated with tofacitinib. The V call is TRBV4-3, the J call TRBJ2-7, with no clear D. The CDR3 protein is CASSQQISYEQYF. The CDR3 region has the DNA TGCGCCAGCAGCCAACAGATCTCCTACGAGCAGTACTTC.